The text below deals with one TCR beta chain. Antigen specificity is unknown. The junction shows a germline mismatch at one end, possibly a read error. This entry comes from a study of multiple sclerosis patients with progressive multifocal leukoencephalopathy. Overall study results and limits: TRBV and TRBJ usage showed no common pattern when PML developed. It is unclear whether the findings reflect JC virus infection or general immunocompromise.

Time point of the sample: approximately 12 months of natalizumab therapy. At 6 months of natalizumab came T1, and at 12 months came T2. Germline assignment: CDR1 KGHSH and CDR2 LQKENI. CDR3 length equals 15 residues. Libraries were prepared by immunoSEQ multiplex PCR; TCRdb keeps only in-frame clonotypes and omits some of them. The sample holds 24,000 or so clones, around 93% seen once. Sequencing was performed on PBMCs, taken from a patient treated with natalizumab. The TCR originated in a man aged 30-40 years with multiple sclerosis. The rearrangement joins TRBV18 to TRBJ2-1; 13 bases are a match to TRBD2. The CDR3 DNA reads as TGTGCCAGCTCAAACGGACTAGCGGGAGCCAATGGGCAGTTCTTC. Translating it yields CASSNGLAGANGQFF.